This T cell receptor beta chain was profiled in a study of blood T cells in healthy people across ages (dated by TCRdb to about 2015). Regarding the research as a whole: Template switching captured roughly one uniquely barcoded TCR beta cDNA molecule per two T cells in model experiments. The study measured age-related changes in TCR beta repertoire diversity using deep sequencing normalized with unique cDNA molecular identifiers. Four age groups were formed from the donors: young (average approximately 17 years), middle-aged (roughly 38), aged (more than 55) and long-lived (less than 85). Donors of different ages were randomly distributed across sequencing lanes to avoid experimental bias. The study analyzed two additional independent replicas of 1 million unique cDNA reads from the same blood draw for two donors, one aged 18 to 29 and one aged 80 or older.

The donors were under 40 Caucasian individuals from Russia, aged roughly 6 to 100 years, who were systemically healthy. About 9.1 milliliters of peripheral blood were collected from each donor into EDTA-treated Vacutainer tubes. Ficoll-Paque density-gradient centrifugation was used to isolate PBMCs, with at least 6 million obtained per sample. Total RNA was extracted from PBMCs with Trizol reagent, with at least 5 micrograms obtained per sample. Naive CD45RAhigh/CD27high T cell percentages were measured by flow cytometry on a PBMC aliquot from every donor. Overall results and qualifications from the work: The long-lived group showed more naive CD4+ T cells, fewer expanded clones and increased TCR diversity than the aged group, suggesting age selection. Bulk unsorted PBMC profiling prevented conclusive comparison of naive and antigen-experienced compartments. Because donor CMV infection status was unknown, age-related changes in expanded clonotypes were potentially confounded. As age increased, observed TCR beta diversity per million T cells dropped in a roughly linear way, and a significant reduction was already evident by age 40. Total diversity estimates from one million sequenced T cells were considered lower bounds and underestimates. There was a strong correlation between observed TCR beta diversity and the percentage of naive T cells measured by flow cytometry.

In the case of this clonotype: Its antigen is not yet known. No base quality information exists; no much larger clone differs at one position.

CDR1 and CDR2, per the germline V gene, are SGDLS and YYNGEE. The CDR3 has 19 amino acids, counting the end cysteine and phenylalanine. The DNA shown is the 57-base CDR3, in frame from base 1. V lost 3 bases and J lost 2 bases; the stretch between them is 24 bases long. Receptors were amplified or captured by 5' RACE. A second 7 to 11 cycle PCR used a sample-barcoded 5' primer and a J-beta primer mix. Each TCR beta cDNA molecule received a unique molecular identifier from a template-switch 5' adaptor carrying 12 random nucleotides. At least 2.5 million CDR3-containing paired-end reads were obtained from each sample. First-strand cDNA synthesis was performed from all RNA using the Mint cDNA synthesis kit, with priming by a TRBC-specific oligonucleotide. Following uracil-DNA glycosylase treatment, a first 18-cycle PCR with universal primers M1SS and BC2_uni_R was performed on all cDNA. In the paper's pipeline: For normalization, 1 million high-quality reads, each with a distinct molecular identifier, were randomly selected from each sample. Reads with shared molecular identifiers were discarded instead of being binned into consensus sequences. MiTCR, with a Q25 quality threshold and the strictest error-elimination algorithm, was used for CDR3 identification, clonotype clustering and error correction. Lower-bound total TCR beta diversity was estimated with a nonparametric unseen species model using Euler transformation. TCRdb redid the processing of the public reads, applying fastp at Q25 and MiXCR, and retained in-frame beta chains. Merged by CDR3 protein, the rows form single entries marked with the most common genes and DNA. The V and J calls follow TCRdb's processing rather than the paper's. The sample records fewer than 2,000,000 distinct CDR3 sequences, around 40% of which are singletons. 23% of the sample comes from the top ten.

Sequencing was carried out using blood. The receptor's source is a human donor in good health. The V and J genes are TRBV9 and TRBJ2-1; the D gene is possibly TRBD1, with 6 bases matching. The CDR3 loop reads CASSGRTVDSGTTYNEQFF. In nucleotide form, the sequence is TGTGCCAGCAGCGGGCGGACAGTCGACTCCGGGACAACCTACAATGAGCAGTTCTTC.